This TCR beta chain was sequenced during a study of shared clonotypes between healthy human individuals. This table comes from immunoSEQ multiplex PCR, and its TCRdb copy is limited to in-frame clones, with some not included. The data contain 2,500,000 or so clones, approximately 90% of them singletons. This CDR3 is built from 13 residues. Trimming removed 3 bases from V and 6 bases from J, with 9 bases in between. Germline-derived CDR1 and CDR2 are MDHEN and SYDVKM. The sequence derives from a young man in good health. Sequenced material: naive CD4+ T cells sorted from blood. Subset reported: CD45RA+ positively selected. The rearrangement links TRBV28 to TRBJ2-1; D unresolved. This chain's CDR3 is CASSLRRLNEQFF. In nucleotides, the CDR3 is TGTGCCAGCAGTTTGCGAAGGCTCAATGAGCAGTTCTTC.